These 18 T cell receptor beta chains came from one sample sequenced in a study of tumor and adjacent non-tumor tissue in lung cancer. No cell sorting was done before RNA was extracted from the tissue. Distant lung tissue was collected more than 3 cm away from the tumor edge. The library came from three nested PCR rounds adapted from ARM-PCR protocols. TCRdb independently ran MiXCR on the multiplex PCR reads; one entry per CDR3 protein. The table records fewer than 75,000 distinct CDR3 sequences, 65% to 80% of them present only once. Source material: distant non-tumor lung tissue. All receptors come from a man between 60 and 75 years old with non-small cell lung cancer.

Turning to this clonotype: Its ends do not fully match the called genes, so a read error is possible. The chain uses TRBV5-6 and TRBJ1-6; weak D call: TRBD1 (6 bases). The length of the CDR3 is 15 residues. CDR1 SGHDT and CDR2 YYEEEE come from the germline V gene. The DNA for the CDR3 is TGTGCCAGCAACTTGAAGCAGGGGAATGGATCACCGCTCCACTTT. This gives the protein CASNLKQGNGSPLHF.

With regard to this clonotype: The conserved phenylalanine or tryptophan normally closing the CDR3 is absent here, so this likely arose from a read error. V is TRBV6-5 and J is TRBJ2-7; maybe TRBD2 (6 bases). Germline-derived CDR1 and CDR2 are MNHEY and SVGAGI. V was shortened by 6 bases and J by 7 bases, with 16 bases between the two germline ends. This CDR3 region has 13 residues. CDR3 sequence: CASRPPGLYEQYI. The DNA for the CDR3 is TGTGCCAGCAGACCTCCGGGACTTTATGAGCAGTACATC.

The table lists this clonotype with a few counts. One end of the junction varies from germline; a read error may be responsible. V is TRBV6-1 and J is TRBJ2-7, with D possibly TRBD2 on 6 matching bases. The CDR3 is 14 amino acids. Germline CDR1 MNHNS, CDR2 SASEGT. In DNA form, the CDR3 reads TGTGCCAGCAGTGGGGACTGTCTTGTCAACGAGCAGTGCTTC. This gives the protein CASSGDCLVNEQCF.

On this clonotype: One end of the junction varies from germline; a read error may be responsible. CDR3 sequence: CASTTTSGSSHEQYF. The CDR3 DNA reads as TGTGCCAGCACCACAACTAGCGGGAGTTCCCACGAGCAATACTTC. This chain uses TRBV28 with TRBJ2-7, with 11 bases lining up with TRBD2. CDR1 and CDR2 from the germline V gene are MDHEN and SYDVKM. This CDR3 contains 15 residues.

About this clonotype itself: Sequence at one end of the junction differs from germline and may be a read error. In DNA form, the CDR3 reads TGTGCCAGCTGCTTATCGACTACACACATGAACACTGAAGCTTTCTTT. Its translation: CASCLSTTHMNTEAFF. The chain joins TRBV7-8 to TRBJ1-1; D is uncertain. Germline loops: CDR1 SGHVS, CDR2 FQNEAQ. CDR3 length: 16 residues. The variable domain in full, with the rest retrieved from reference TRBV7-8 and TRBJ1-1, is GAGVSQSPRYKVAKRGQDVALRCDPISGHVSLFWYQQALGQGPEFLTYFQNEAQLDKSGLPSDRFFAERPEGSVSTLKIQRTQQEDSAVYLCASCLSTTHMNTEAFFGQGTRLTVV.

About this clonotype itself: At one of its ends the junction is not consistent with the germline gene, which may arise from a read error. CDR3 in amino acids: CSVEDTEGSYERYF. For the CDR3, the DNA is TGCAGTGTTGAAGACACAGAGGGGTCCTACGAGCGGTACTTC. The rearrangement uses TRBV29-1 and TRBJ2-7, with D perhaps given as TRBD1 or TRBD2 (5 bases each). The CDR3 loop spans 14 amino acids. Germline V lookup: CDR1 SQVTM, CDR2 ANQGSEA.

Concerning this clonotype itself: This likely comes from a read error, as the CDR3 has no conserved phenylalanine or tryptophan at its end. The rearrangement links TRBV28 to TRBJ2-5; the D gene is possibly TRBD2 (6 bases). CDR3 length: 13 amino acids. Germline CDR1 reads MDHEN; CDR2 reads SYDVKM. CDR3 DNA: TGTGCCAGCAGTGAACAGTCACGGGAGACTCAGTACTCC. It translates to CASSEQSRETQYS.

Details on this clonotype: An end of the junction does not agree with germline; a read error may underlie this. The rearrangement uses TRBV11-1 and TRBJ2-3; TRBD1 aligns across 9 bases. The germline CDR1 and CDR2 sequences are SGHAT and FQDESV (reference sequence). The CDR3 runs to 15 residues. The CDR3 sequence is CARSPGTGYTDAQYF. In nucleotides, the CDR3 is TGTGCCAGGAGTCCCGGGACAGGGTACACAGATGCGCAGTATTTT.

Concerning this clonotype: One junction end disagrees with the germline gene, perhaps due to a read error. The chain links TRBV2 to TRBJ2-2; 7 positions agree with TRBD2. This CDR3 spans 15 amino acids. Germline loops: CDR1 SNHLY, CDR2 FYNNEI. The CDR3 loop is CTSSEYGGSTGELFF. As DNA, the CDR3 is TGTACCAGCAGTGAATACGGCGGGAGCACCGGGGAGCTGTTTTTT.

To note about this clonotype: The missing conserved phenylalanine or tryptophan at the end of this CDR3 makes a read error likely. In DNA form, the CDR3 reads TGCGCCATCAGTGAGTCGGGAGGAGCCGGGGAGCTGTTTTCT. Protein sequence: CAISESGGAGELFS. The chain has TRBV10-1 and TRBJ2-2; 7 nucleotides line up with TRBD2. This CDR3 spans 14 amino acids. Germline V CDR1 and CDR2: WNHNN, SYGVQD (reference sequence).

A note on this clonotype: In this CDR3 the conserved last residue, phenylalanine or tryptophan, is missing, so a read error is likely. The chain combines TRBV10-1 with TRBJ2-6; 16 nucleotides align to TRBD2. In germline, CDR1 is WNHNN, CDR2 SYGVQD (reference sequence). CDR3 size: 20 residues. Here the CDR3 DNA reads TGTGCCTTCAGTGAACATGGGACTAGCGGGAGGGACTCTGGGGACAACGTACTGACTGTC. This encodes CAFSEHGTSGRDSGDNVLTV.

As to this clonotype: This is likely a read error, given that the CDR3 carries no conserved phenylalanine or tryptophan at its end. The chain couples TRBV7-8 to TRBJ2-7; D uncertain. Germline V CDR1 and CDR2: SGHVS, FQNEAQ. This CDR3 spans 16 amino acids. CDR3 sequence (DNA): TGTGCCAGCAGCTTAGATGGGCTTGGCAGCTCCTACGGGCAGTACATC. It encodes CASSLDGLGSSYGQYI.

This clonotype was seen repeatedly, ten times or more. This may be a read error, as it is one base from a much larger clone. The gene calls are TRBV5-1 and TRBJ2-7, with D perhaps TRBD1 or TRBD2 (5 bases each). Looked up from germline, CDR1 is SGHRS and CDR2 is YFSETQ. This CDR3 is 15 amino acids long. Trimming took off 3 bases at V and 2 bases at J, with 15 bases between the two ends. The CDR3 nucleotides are TGCGCCAGCAGCTCGTCGGGACCAGCGGCCTACGAGCAGTACTTC. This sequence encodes CASSSSGPAAYEQYF.

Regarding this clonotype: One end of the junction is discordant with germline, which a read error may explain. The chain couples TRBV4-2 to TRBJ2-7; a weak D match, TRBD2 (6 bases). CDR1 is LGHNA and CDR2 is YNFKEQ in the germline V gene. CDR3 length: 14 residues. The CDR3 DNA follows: TGTACCAGCAGCTACCAGGGTGGGAGGAACGAGGAGTACTTC. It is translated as CTSSYQGGRNEEYF.

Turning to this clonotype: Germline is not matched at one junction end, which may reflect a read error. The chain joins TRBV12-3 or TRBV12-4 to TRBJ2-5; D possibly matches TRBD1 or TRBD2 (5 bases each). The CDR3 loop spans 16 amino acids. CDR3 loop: CAGSLTDGAKGETQYF. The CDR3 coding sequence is TGTGCCGGCAGTTTAACGGACGGGGCGAAGGGAGAGACCCAGTACTTC.

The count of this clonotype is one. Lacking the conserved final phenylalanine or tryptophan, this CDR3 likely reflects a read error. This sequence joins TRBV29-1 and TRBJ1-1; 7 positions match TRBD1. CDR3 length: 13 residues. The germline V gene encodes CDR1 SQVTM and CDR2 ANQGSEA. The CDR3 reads CIASAGGDAEAFY. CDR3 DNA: TGCATCGCCTCGGCAGGGGGGGACGCTGAAGCTTTCTAT.

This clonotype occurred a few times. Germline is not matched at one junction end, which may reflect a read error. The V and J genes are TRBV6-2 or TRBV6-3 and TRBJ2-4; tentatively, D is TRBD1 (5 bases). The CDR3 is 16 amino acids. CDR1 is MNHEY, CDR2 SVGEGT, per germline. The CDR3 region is CASSPLQGGVKNIQYF. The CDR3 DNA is TGTGCCAGCAGTCCCCTTCAGGGCGGAGTCAAAAACATTCAATACTTC.

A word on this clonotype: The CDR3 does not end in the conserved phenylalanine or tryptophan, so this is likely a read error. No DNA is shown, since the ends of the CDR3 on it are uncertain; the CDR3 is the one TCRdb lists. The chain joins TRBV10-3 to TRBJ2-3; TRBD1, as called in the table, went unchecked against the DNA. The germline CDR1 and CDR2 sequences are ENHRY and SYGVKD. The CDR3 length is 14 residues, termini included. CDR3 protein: CAISRGGDADTKYY.